This T cell receptor (beta chain) was sequenced during a study of somatic mutations in cytotoxic T cells in rheumatoid arthritis. Study in general: Certain T-cell populations stained with V beta antibodies were FACS-sorted to nearly 100% purity, and V beta1+ cells were TCRB-sequenced. Whole-study results and caveats: Exceedance of 20% of CD8+ cells by the largest CD8+ clone occurred in 8 of 65 patients.

Looked up from germline, CDR1 is SGHVS and CDR2 is FNYEAQ. This CDR3 spans 14 amino acids. Trimming cost V 5 bases and J 4 bases; bases outside gene matches: 8. This clone was detected a few times. Its cognate antigen is unknown. TCRdb's table, derived via immunoSEQ multiplex PCR, lists solely in-frame clones and lacks some. The top ten hold under 12% of the sample, which has about 19,000 clones, approximately 80% seen once. The source of this sequence is a woman aged 45-65 years in good health. V usage is TRBV7-6 and J usage is TRBJ2-7, with 7 positions matching TRBD1. Material: CD8+ T cells sorted from blood. The CDR3 here is CASSPDRVGYEQYF. The CDR3 coding sequence is TGTGCCAGCAGCCCCGACAGGGTAGGGTACGAGCAGTACTTC. Combining the CDR3 with reference TRBV7-6 and TRBJ2-7 gives the whole variable domain GAGVSQSPRYKVTKRGQDVALRCDPISGHVSLYWYRQALGQGPEFLTYFNYEAQQDKSGLPNDRFSAERPEGSISTLTIQRTEQRDSAMYRCASSPDRVGYEQYFGPGTRLTVT.